This T cell receptor beta chain was identified during a study of early T cells in non-severe SARS-CoV-2 infection. This clonotype was recorded at least ten times. One entry per CDR3 protein, called by TCRdb with MiXCR from the 5' RACE reads. The sample contains roughly 31,000 distinct CDR3 sequences, roughly 4.8% of which appear only once. This CDR3 spans 16 amino acids. The V and J ends lost 3 bases and 4 bases respectively, with 18 bases between them. CDR1 and CDR2 from the germline V gene are KGHSH and LQKENI. The J gene is TRBJ1-2, the V gene TRBV18; D possibly corresponds to TRBD1 (6 bases). Material: whole blood. The source of this sequence is an adult who was a healthcare worker with PCR-confirmed SARS-CoV-2 infection or an uninfected control (not recorded which). In DNA, the CDR3 is TGTGCCAGCTCACCCGTGGACAGTGGGGATGGCTATGGCTACACCTTC. It encodes CASSPVDSGDGYGYTF.